The entry below gives a single T cell receptor (beta chain) sequence along with its context. Its matching antigen is unknown. This sample is drawn from a study of T cell responses to AZD1222 COVID-19 vaccine. Overall study findings and caveats: Repertoire collection took place solely once the T cell response had peaked. The donor group comprised mostly white British people and more females; the analysis possibly underestimated clonal diversity.

V lost 0 bases to trimming and J lost 2 bases, with 9 bases between them. The germline V gene encodes CDR1 SGDLS and CDR2 YYNGEE. CDR3 length: 14 residues. TCRdb's copy holds only in-frame clones and misses some; the assay was immunoSEQ multiplex PCR. The data contain about 190,000 clones, around 87% of them singletons. The receptor was derived from an adult in good health. The chain is built from TRBV9 and TRBJ2-7; D is unclear. The material was peripheral blood, obtained on day 0 of MenACWY control vaccination. The CDR3: CASSVDPVTYEQYF. Written as DNA, the CDR3 is TGTGCCAGCAGCGTAGACCCTGTGACCTACGAGCAGTACTTC.